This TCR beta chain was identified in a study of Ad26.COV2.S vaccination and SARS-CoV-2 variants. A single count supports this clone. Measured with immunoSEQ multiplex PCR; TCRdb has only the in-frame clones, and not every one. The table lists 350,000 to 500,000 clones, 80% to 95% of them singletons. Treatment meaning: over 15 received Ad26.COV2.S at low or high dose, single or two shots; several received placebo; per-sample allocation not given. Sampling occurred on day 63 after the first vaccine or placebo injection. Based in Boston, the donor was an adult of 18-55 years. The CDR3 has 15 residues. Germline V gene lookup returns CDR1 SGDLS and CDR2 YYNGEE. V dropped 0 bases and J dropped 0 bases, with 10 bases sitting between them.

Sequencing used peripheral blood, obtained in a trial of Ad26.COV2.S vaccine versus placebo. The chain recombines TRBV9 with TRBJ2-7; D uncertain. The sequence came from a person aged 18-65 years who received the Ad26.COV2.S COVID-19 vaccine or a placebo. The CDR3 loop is CASSVGVTFSYEQYF. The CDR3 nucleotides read TGTGCCAGCAGCGTAGGGGTTACCTTCTCCTACGAGCAGTACTTC.